Listed here are 29 T cell receptor beta chains from one sample, sequenced in a study of T cell responses to AZD1222 COVID-19 vaccine. This table comes from immunoSEQ multiplex PCR, and its TCRdb copy is limited to in-frame clones, with some not included. The repertoire consists of about 220,000 clones, with roughly 91% occurring once and the leading ten covering 1%. Specimen: peripheral blood, collected on day 0 of MenACWY control vaccination. Source of these receptors: an adult in good health.

The chain is built from TRBV9 and TRBJ1-3; tentative D call: TRBD1 (5 bases). CDR1 SGDLS and CDR2 YYNGEE come from the germline V gene. With 0 bases removed from V and 0 bases from J, the gap between germline ends came to 10 bases. The CDR3 is made up of 16 amino acids. The CDR3 DNA reads TGTGCCAGCAGCGTAGGAGACAGCCTCTCTGGAAACACCATATATTTT. Translating it yields CASSVGDSLSGNTIYF. The full variable domain, with the rest looked up from reference TRBV9 and TRBJ1-3, is DSGVTQTPKHLITATGQRVTLRCSPRSGDLSVYWYQQSLDQGLQFLIQYYNGEERAKGNILERFSAQQFPDLHSELNLSSLELGDSALYFCASSVGDSLSGNTIYFGEGSWLTVV.

The chain links TRBV10-3 to TRBJ1-1; D uncertain. The V end lost 1 base, the J end lost 0 bases, and 0 bases lay between the germline ends. In germline, CDR1 is ENHRY, CDR2 SYGVKD. The CDR3 covers 12 residues. CDR3 amino acids: CAISELNTEAFF. The CDR3 DNA reads TGTGCCATCAGTGAGTTGAACACTGAAGCTTTCTTT.

This clone appeared a few times. The chain links TRBV7-2 to TRBJ1-2; the D is unclear. V was trimmed by 0 bases and J by 1 base, leaving 15 bases between them. The CDR3 is 17 residues long. The germline V gene encodes CDR1 SGHTA and CDR2 FQGNSA. CDR3 DNA sequence: TGTGCCAGCAGCTTAGCGCGGGCAGCTAATGTTAACTATGGCTACACCTTC. This codes for CASSLARAANVNYGYTF. The full variable domain, rest sourced from reference TRBV7-2 and TRBJ1-2, is GAGVSQSPSNKVTEKGKDVELRCDPISGHTALYWYRQSLGQGLEFLIYFQGNSAPDKSGLPSDRFSAERTGGSVSTLTIQRTQQEDSAVYLCASSLARAANVNYGYTFGSGTRLTVV.

V gene TRBV5-1 combines with J gene TRBJ1-2, with D tentatively TRBD1 (6 bases). The CDR3 loop spans 16 amino acids. Germline lookup yields CDR1 SGHRS and CDR2 YFSETQ. V lost 0 bases, J lost 7 bases, and 19 bases lay in between. The CDR3 reads CASSLALGQQASGYTF. The CDR3 bases are TGCGCCAGCAGCTTGGCCCTTGGACAGCAAGCGTCTGGCTACACCTTC.

This clone occurred once. The V call is TRBV4-3, the J call TRBJ2-7; perhaps TRBD2 as D (6 bases). Between the trimmed V and J ends, which lost 4 bases and 7 bases, there was a span of 14 bases. The CDR3 is made up of 13 amino acids. CDR1 and CDR2 from the germline V gene are LGHNA and YSLEER. In DNA, the CDR3 is TGCGCCAGCAGCCGAGGCCTCGGGACTGAGCAGTACTTC. Protein: CASSRGLGTEQYF.

The V gene is TRBV28, the J gene TRBJ1-5, with D perhaps matching TRBD1 (6 bases). CDR1 and CDR2 (germline): MDHEN, SYDVKM. V shed 3 bases and J shed 11 bases, with 14 bases lying between them. The CDR3 consists of 13 residues. The CDR3 here is CASSFQGSGTQHF. DNA of the CDR3: TGTGCCAGCAGTTTCCAGGGGTCGGGTACCCAGCATTTT. The full variable domain, in which reference TRBV28 and TRBJ1-5 provide the parts outside the CDR3, is DVKVTQSSRYLVKRTGEKVFLECVQDMDHENMFWYRQDPGLGLRLIYFSYDVKMKEKGDIPEGYSVSREKKERFSLILESASTNQTSMYLCASSFQGSGTQHFGDGTRLSIL.

V gene TRBV28 combines with J gene TRBJ1-2, with D hard to call. The V end was cut by 3 bases, the J end by 8 bases, with 19 bases between. The CDR3 is 15 amino acids. Germline values: CDR1 MDHEN, CDR2 SYDVKM. CDR3 DNA sequence: TGTGCCAGCAGTTTCTCCGGGATACGATTGGGGGGCTACACCTTC. Amino acid sequence: CASSFSGIRLGGYTF.

The rearrangement joins TRBV5-6 to TRBJ2-5, with unresolved D. V was cut by 0 bases and J by 1 base, with 10 bases left in between. Germline assignment: CDR1 SGHDT and CDR2 YYEEEE. CDR3 length equals 15 residues. This chain's CDR3 is CASSLVSRSQETQYF. The CDR3, as DNA: TGTGCCAGCAGCTTGGTGTCTAGGAGCCAAGAGACCCAGTACTTC.

Details on this clone: The same CDR3 also results from other DNA sequences found in this sample. This rearrangement joins TRBV2 to TRBJ1-1, with D uncertain. The V end was cut by 4 bases, the J end by 3 bases, with 6 bases between. The CDR3 totals 12 residues. Germline assignment: CDR1 SNHLY and CDR2 FYNNEI. CDR3 sequence (DNA): TGTGCCAGCAGTGTCGCGGACACTGAAGCTTTCTTT. Protein: CASSVADTEAFF.

Here the CDR3 reads CASSQYGTVGEQFF. The CDR3 bases are TGTGCCAGCAGCCAATATGGGACGGTGGGTGAGCAGTTCTTC. This chain joins TRBV3-1 (or the pseudogene TRBV3-2) and TRBJ2-1, with D perhaps being TRBD1 or TRBD2 (5 bases each). The CDR3 is 14 residues long. Trimming removed 2 bases from V and 9 bases from J, with 14 bases in between. Germline CDR1 reads LGHDT; CDR2 reads YNNKEL (reference sequence).

The rearrangement links TRBV10-1 to TRBJ2-3, with D unclear. Germline V gene lookup returns CDR1 WNHNN and CDR2 SYGVQD (reference sequence). Trimming left V 4 bases short and J 2 bases short, with 16 bases between. CDR3 length equals 16 residues. The CDR3 DNA reads as TGCGCCAGCAGTGCCTCGTTTGGGTCTTCCACAGATACGCAGTATTTT. This gives the protein CASSASFGSSTDTQYF.

The V call is TRBV25-1, the J call TRBJ1-2; D possibly corresponds to TRBD1 (6 bases). The CDR3 loop spans 15 amino acids. Per the germline V gene, CDR1 is MGHDK and CDR2 is SYGVNS. V dropped 4 bases and J dropped 6 bases, with 18 bases sitting between them. CDR3 bases: TGTGCCAGCAGTGCCGCCGGCAGGGGTTCACATGGCTACACCTTC. This translates into CASSAAGRGSHGYTF.

The CDR3 coding sequence is TGTGCCAGCAGCCAAGGAGCCGGGGACAGGGGGGCCAAAAACATTCAGTACTTC. Its translation: CASSQGAGDRGAKNIQYF. J is TRBJ2-4 and V is TRBV3-1 (or the pseudogene TRBV3-2), with 11 bases matching TRBD1. Trimming at V came to 1 base and at J to 1 base, leaving 6 bases not matched to a gene. The CDR3 loop spans 18 amino acids. The germline CDR1 and CDR2 sequences are LGHDT and YNNKEL (reference sequence).

The J gene is TRBJ1-1, the V gene TRBV7-2; D gene uncertain. Germline CDR1 is SGHTA and CDR2 is FQGNSA. This CDR3 has 12 residues. V lost 0 bases and J lost 5, with 4 bases in between. The CDR3 loop reads CASSLAGTEAFF. CDR3 in DNA: TGTGCCAGCAGCTTAGCGGGGACTGAAGCTTTCTTT.

This chain joins TRBV6-2 or TRBV6-3 and TRBJ2-7, with 9 bases aligning to TRBD2. The V gene end was trimmed by 0 bases and the J gene end by 4 bases; junction bases not matched to a gene: 13. The CDR3 runs to 18 residues. Germline loops: CDR1 MNHEY, CDR2 SVGEGT. The CDR3 sequence is CASSYSAASGAYLYEQYF. The CDR3 DNA follows: TGTGCCAGCAGTTACTCGGCGGCTAGCGGGGCCTATTTATACGAGCAGTACTTC.

The chain recombines TRBV5-1 with TRBJ2-1; D is uncertain. This CDR3 has 12 residues. Trimming left V 6 bases short and J 6 bases short, with 10 bases between. Germline V gene lookup returns CDR1 SGHRS and CDR2 YFSETQ. CDR3 residues: CASTNTINEQFF. DNA of the CDR3: TGCGCCAGCACTAATACTATCAATGAGCAGTTCTTC.

This chain uses TRBV6-5 with TRBJ1-2; D uncertain. Germline loops: CDR1 MNHEY, CDR2 SVGAGI. The CDR3 has 11 amino acids. Trimming shortened V by 6 bases and J by 7 bases, and 9 bases separated the two germline ends. The CDR3 region is CASSQTSGYTF. For the CDR3, the DNA is TGTGCCAGCAGCCAAACCAGTGGCTACACCTTC.

The chain joins TRBV28 to TRBJ2-5; 8 nucleotides match TRBD1. Germline V gene data show CDR1 as MDHEN and CDR2 as SYDVKM. Trimming cost V 6 bases and J 7 bases; bases outside gene matches: 7. The CDR3 covers 13 residues. The CDR3 DNA follows: TGTGCCAGCAGGTTACAGGGGGATGTGACCCAGTACTTC. It specifies CASRLQGDVTQYF.

V and J are TRBV28 and TRBJ1-1; D remains ambiguous. The V and J ends lost 1 base and 0 bases respectively, with 9 bases between them. Germline lookup yields CDR1 MDHEN and CDR2 SYDVKM. The CDR3 has 15 amino acids. Written as DNA, the CDR3 is TGTGCCAGCAGTTTATTTGGGCGGATGAACACTGAAGCTTTCTTT. Its translation is CASSLFGRMNTEAFF. Variable domain in full (rest from reference TRBV28 and TRBJ1-1): DVKVTQSSRYLVKRTGEKVFLECVQDMDHENMFWYRQDPGLGLRLIYFSYDVKMKEKGDIPEGYSVSREKKERFSLILESASTNQTSMYLCASSLFGRMNTEAFFGQGTRLTVV.

V and J are TRBV6-1 and TRBJ2-3; 11 bases agree with TRBD2. This CDR3 is built from 16 residues. Germline lookup yields CDR1 MNHNS and CDR2 SASEGT. After removal of 2 bases from V and 4 bases from J, the junction contained 5 bases not matched to a gene. The CDR3 DNA reads TGTGCCAGCAGTGAATTTACTAGCGGGGGTCCAGATACGCAGTATTTT. Translation gives CASSEFTSGGPDTQYF.

The V call is TRBV9, the J call TRBJ1-5; D is possibly TRBD1 (5 bases). Germline values: CDR1 SGDLS, CDR2 YYNGEE. V gave up 0 bases and J gave up 2 bases, with 6 bases separating them. This CDR3 has 14 residues. The CDR3 sequence: CASSVGRGNQPQHF. DNA of the CDR3: TGTGCCAGCAGCGTAGGCAGGGGCAATCAGCCCCAGCATTTT.

This chain joins TRBV7-3 and TRBJ1-2; no reliable D call. The CDR3 spans 13 residues. Trimming took off 1 base at V and 8 bases at J, with 11 bases between the two ends. Germline V gene data show CDR1 as SGHTA and CDR2 as FQGTGA. CDR3 in DNA: TGTGCCAGCAGCTTAATTCCAGGTTGGGGCTACACCTTC. Its translation is CASSLIPGWGYTF.

The V gene is TRBV28, the J gene TRBJ2-7, with 7 bases that match TRBD1. This CDR3 has 15 amino acids. Germline V lookup: CDR1 MDHEN, CDR2 SYDVKM. The junction had 8 bases not matched to a gene; V was cut back by 2 bases and J by 4 bases. DNA of the CDR3: TGTGCCAGCAGTTTAGGAGGCAGGGGGATATACGAGCAGTACTTC. Its translation is CASSLGGRGIYEQYF. The full variable domain, rest sourced from reference TRBV28 and TRBJ2-7, is DVKVTQSSRYLVKRTGEKVFLECVQDMDHENMFWYRQDPGLGLRLIYFSYDVKMKEKGDIPEGYSVSREKKERFSLILESASTNQTSMYLCASSLGGRGIYEQYFGPGTRLTVT.

This CDR3 reads CASSFTTAPTDTQYF. For the CDR3, the DNA is TGTGCCAGCAGCTTTACTACCGCCCCCACAGATACGCAGTATTTT. The chain recombines TRBV11-2 with TRBJ2-3, with D unclear. Trimming took 3 bases from V and 2 from J, leaving 12 bases between them. The CDR3 is 15 amino acids. Germline V CDR1 and CDR2: SGHAT, FQNNGV.

V usage is TRBV30 and J usage is TRBJ1-2; D remains ambiguous. Germline CDR1 reads GTSNPN; CDR2 reads SVGIG (reference sequence). CDR3 size: 12 residues. V dropped 3 bases and J dropped 6 bases, with 11 bases sitting between them. In DNA, the CDR3 is TGTGCCTGGAGCCCTCGCGTGGATGGCTACACCTTC. Its translation is CAWSPRVDGYTF.

The V gene is TRBV18, the J gene TRBJ1-2; no clear D. This CDR3 is 15 amino acids long. V lost 3 bases and J 4 bases, leaving 15 bases between the germline ends. Germline V gene data show CDR1 as KGHSH and CDR2 as LQKENI. CDR3 nucleotide sequence: TGTGCCAGCTCACCTTCTGGCGGAGGCCGCTATGGCTACACCTTC. Protein product: CASSPSGGGRYGYTF. Full variable domain (outside the CDR3, taken from reference TRBV18 and TRBJ1-2): NAGVMQNPRHLVRRRGQEARLRCSPMKGHSHVYWYRQLPEEGLKFMVYLQKENIIDESGMPKERFSAEFPKEGPSILRIQQVVRGDSAAYFCASSPSGGGRYGYTFGSGTRLTVV.

This chain connects TRBV6-6 to TRBJ1-5, with D tentatively TRBD1 (5 bases). From germline, CDR1 is MNHNY and CDR2 SVGAGI (reference sequence). The CDR3 runs to 13 residues. Trimming pared 6 bases from V and 7 bases from J, leaving 13 bases between. This chain's CDR3 is CASRKTEGQPQHF. CDR3 DNA: TGTGCCAGCAGAAAAACGGAGGGGCAGCCCCAGCATTTT.

The rearrangement uses TRBV5-8 and TRBJ2-5, with 15 bases aligning to TRBD2. Per germline, CDR1 SGHTS and CDR2 YDEGEE. CDR3 size: 17 residues. V was clipped by 2 bases and J by 1 base; unmatched bases: 3. The chain's CDR3 is CASSFGTSGGTQETQYF. Written as DNA, the CDR3 is TGTGCCAGCAGCTTCGGGACTAGCGGGGGGACCCAAGAGACCCAGTACTTC. Based on the CDR3 plus reference TRBV5-8 and TRBJ2-5, the full variable domain is EAGVTQSPTHLIKTRGQQATLRCSPISGHTSVYWYQQALGLGLQFLLWYDEGEERNRGNFPPRFSGRQFPNYSSELNVNALELEDSALYLCASSFGTSGGTQETQYFGPGTRLLVL.

This chain uses TRBV7-8 with TRBJ2-5; D unresolved. V was pared by 9 bases and J by 2 bases, with 10 bases between. The CDR3 sequence is 12 residues long. Germline V gives CDR1 SGHVS, CDR2 FQNEAQ. This chain's CDR3 is CARNDYQETQYF. The DNA for the CDR3 is TGTGCCAGGAACGATTATCAAGAGACCCAGTACTTC.